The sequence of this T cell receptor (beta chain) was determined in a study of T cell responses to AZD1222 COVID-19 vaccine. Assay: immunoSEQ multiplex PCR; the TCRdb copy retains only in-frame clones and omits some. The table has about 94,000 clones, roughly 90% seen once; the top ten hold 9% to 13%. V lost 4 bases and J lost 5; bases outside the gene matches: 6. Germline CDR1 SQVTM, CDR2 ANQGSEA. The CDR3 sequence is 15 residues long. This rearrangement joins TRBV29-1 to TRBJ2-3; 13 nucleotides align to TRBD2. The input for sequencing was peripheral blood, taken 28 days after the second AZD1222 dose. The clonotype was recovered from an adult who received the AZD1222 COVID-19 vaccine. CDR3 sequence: CSVAGLAGVLDTQYF. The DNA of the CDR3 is TGCAGCGTTGCTGGACTAGCGGGAGTGCTAGATACGCAGTATTTT.